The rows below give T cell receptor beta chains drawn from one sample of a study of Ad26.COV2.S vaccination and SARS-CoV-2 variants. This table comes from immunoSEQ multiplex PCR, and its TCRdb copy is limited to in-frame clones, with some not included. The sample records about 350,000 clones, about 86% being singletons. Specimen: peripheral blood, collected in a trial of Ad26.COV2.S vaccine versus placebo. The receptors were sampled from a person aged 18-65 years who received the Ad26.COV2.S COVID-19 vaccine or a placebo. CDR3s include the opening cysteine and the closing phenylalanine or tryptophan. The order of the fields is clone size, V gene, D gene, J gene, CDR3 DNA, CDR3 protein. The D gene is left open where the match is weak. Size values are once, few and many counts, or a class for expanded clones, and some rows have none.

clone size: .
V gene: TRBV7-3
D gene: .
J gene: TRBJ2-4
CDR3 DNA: TGTGCCAGCAGCTTGACCCGCCGTTTATTTGAGGCCAAAAACATTCAGTACTTC
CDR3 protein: CASSLTRRLFEAKNIQYF

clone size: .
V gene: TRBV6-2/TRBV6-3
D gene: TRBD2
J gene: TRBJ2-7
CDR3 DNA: TGTGCCAGCAGCCTCGGACTAGCGGCCTACGAGCAGTACTTC
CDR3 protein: CASSLGLAAYEQYF

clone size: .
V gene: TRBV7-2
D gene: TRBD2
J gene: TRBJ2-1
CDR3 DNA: TGTGCCAGCAGCACCGGACTAGCGGGAGGTGAGCAGTTCTTC
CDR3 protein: CASSTGLAGGEQFF

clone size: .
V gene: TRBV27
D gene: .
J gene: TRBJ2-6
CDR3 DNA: TGTGCCAGCAGTTTAAGCTCTGGGGCCAACGTCCTGACTTTC
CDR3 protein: CASSLSSGANVLTF

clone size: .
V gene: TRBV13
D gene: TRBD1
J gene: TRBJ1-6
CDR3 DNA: TGTGCCAGCAGTTTTTTGGACAGGGACAATTCACCCCTCCACTTT
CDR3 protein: CASSFLDRDNSPLHF

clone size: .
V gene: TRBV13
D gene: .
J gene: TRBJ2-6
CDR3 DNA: TGTGCCAGCAGCCCCCCACTCTCTGGGGCCAACGTCCTGACTTTC
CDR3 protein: CASSPPLSGANVLTF

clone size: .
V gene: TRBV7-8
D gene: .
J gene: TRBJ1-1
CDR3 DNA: TGTGCCAGCAGCGCCCCCATGGGAATGAACACTGAAGCTTTCTTT
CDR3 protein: CASSAPMGMNTEAFF

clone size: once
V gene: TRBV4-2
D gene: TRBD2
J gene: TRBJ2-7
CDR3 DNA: TGTGCCAGCAGCCAAGCGACTAGCGGGGGCTCTGGTGAGCAGTACTTC
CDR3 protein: CASSQATSGGSGEQYF

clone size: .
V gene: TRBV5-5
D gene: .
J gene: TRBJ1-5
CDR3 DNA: TGTGCCAGCAGCTTTAGTCAGGGAGGCCAGCCCCAGCATTTT
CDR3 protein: CASSFSQGGQPQHF

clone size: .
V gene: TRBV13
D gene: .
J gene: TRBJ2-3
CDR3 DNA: TGTGCCAGCAGCTACCGACTAGAAGATACGCAGTATTTT
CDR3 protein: CASSYRLEDTQYF

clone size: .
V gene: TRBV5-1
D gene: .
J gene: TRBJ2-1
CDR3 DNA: TGCGCCAGCAGCTTGACTAGCTCCAGCTCCTACAATGAGCAGTTCTTC
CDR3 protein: CASSLTSSSSYNEQFF

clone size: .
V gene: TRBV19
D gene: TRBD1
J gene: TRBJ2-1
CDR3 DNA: TGTGCCAGTAGGGAACAGGGGGTAAAGGGCAATGAGCAGTTCTTC
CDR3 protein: CASREQGVKGNEQFF

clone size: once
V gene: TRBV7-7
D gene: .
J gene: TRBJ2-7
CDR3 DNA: TGTGCTAGCAGCCCTCAGGCAGGGGTGGTCGAGCAGTACTTC
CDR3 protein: CASSPQAGVVEQYF

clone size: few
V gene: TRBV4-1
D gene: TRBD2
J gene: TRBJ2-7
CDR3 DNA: TGCGCCAGCAGCCAAGATACGGGGGGGCGACTATCCTACGAGCAGTACTTC
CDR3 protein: CASSQDTGGRLSYEQYF

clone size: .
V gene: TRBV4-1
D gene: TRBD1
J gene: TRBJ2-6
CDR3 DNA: TGCGCCAGCAGCCACGCTGGACAGGGGGCAAATGGGGCCAACGTCCTGACTTTC
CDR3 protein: CASSHAGQGANGANVLTF

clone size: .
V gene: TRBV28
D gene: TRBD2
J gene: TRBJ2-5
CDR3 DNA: TGTGCCAGCAGTTCCAGGAGGAAGGGAGGGGAGACCCAGTACTTC
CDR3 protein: CASSSRRKGGETQYF

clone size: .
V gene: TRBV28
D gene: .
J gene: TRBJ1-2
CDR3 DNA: TGTGCCAGCAGTACGGACTTTCTTTATGGCTACACCTTC
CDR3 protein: CASSTDFLYGYTF

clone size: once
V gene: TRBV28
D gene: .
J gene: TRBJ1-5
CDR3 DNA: TGTGCCAGCAGCGTAACCTCCGGGACCTTTTTTCTAAATCAGCCCCAGCATTTT
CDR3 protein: CASSVTSGTFFLNQPQHF

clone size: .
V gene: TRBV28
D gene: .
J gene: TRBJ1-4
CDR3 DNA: TGTGCCAGCGCCCCCCGTGGGGCAACTAATGAAAAACTGTTTTTT
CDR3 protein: CASAPRGATNEKLFF

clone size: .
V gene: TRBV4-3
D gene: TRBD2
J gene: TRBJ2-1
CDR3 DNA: TGCGCCAGCAGCCAAGGCCCGACTAGCGCCTACAATGAGCAGTTCTTC
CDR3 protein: CASSQGPTSAYNEQFF

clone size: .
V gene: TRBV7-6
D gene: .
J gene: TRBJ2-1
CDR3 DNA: TGTGCCAGCAGCTTAGACAGTATGAGCTCCTACAATGAGCAGTTCTTC
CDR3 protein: CASSLDSMSSYNEQFF

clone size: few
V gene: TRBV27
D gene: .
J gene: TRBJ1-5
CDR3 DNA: TGTGCCAGCAGCCCGGGACACAGTAGCAATCAGCCCCAGCATTTT
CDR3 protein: CASSPGHSSNQPQHF

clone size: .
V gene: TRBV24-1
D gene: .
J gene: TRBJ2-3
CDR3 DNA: TGTGCCACCGCCCGCGGCGAGGGAAACACAGATACGCAGTATTTT
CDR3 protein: CATARGEGNTDTQYF

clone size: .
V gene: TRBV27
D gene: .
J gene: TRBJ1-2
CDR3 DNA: TGTGCAGCTGGGGGCTGGGGCTATGGCTACACCTTC
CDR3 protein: CAAGGWGYGYTF

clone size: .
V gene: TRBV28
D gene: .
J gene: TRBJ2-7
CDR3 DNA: TGTGCCAGCAGTTTACTGCGGGGTTCCTACGAGCAGTACTTC
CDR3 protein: CASSLLRGSYEQYF

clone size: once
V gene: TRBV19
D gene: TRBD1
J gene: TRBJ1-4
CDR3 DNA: TGTGCCAGTAGGGACAGGACCGCAAAGGAAAAACTGTTTTTT
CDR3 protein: CASRDRTAKEKLFF

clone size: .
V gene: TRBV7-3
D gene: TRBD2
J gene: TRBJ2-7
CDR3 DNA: TGTGCCAGCAGCGATCGGGAGGGGCGCGAGCAGTACTTC
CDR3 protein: CASSDREGREQYF

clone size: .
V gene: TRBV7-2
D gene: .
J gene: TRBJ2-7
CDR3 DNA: TGTGCCAGCAGCTCTACTAAGATAGGAGGCGAGCAGTACTTC
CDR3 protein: CASSSTKIGGEQYF

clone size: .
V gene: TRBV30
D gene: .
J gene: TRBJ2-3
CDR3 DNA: TGTGCCGGAGGGGGGGGGAGCACAGATACGCAGTATTTT
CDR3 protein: CAGGGGSTDTQYF

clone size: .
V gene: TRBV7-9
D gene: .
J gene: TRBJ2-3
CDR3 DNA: TGTGCCAGCAGCCAGCCCCGGGCCCTTAGTGCCGCCGATACGCAGTATTTT
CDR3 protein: CASSQPRALSAADTQYF

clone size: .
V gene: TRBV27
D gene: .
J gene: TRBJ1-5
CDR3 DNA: TGTGCCAGCAGTTTATCCCCCGGTCAGCATTTT
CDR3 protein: CASSLSPGQHF

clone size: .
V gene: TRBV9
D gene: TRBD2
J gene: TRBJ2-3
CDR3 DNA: TGTGCCAGCAGCGTAGGGGGACTAGAACATACGCAGTATTTT
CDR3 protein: CASSVGGLEHTQYF

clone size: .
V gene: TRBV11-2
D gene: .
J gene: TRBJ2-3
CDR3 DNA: TGTGCCAGCAGCCCCGGGACGCGGACAGATACGCAGTATTTT
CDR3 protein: CASSPGTRTDTQYF

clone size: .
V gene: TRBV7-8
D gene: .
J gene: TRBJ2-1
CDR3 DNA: TGTGCCAGCTCGACAGTCACCTACAATGAGCAGTTCTTC
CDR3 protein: CASSTVTYNEQFF

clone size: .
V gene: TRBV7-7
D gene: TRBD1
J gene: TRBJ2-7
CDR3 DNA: TGTGCCAGCAGCGAAGGGACAGGCCATCTCTACGAGCAGTACTTC
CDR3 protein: CASSEGTGHLYEQYF

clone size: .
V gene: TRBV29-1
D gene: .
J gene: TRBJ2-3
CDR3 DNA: TGCAGCGTTTCGGTCTCCCTTCGGAGCACAGATACGCAGTATTTT
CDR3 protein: CSVSVSLRSTDTQYF

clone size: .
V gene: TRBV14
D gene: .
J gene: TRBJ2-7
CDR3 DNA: TGTGCCAGCGGAGGTTGGGACTACGAGCAGTACTTC
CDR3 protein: CASGGWDYEQYF

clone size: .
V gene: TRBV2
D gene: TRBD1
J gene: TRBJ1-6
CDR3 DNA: TGTGCCAGCAGGGGACAGGGTTCACCCCTCCACTTT
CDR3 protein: CASRGQGSPLHF

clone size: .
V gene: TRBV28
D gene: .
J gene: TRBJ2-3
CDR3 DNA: TGTGCCAGCAGTTTATCTCCAGATACGCAGTATTTT
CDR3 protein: CASSLSPDTQYF

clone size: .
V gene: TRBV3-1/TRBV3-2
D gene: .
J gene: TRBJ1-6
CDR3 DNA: TGTGCCAGCAGCTCTAGGGTTAGGGAGTATTCACCCCTCCACTTT
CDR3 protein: CASSSRVREYSPLHF

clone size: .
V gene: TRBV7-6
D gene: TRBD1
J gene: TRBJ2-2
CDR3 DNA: TGTGCCAGCAGCCCCCGGGACAGGAGAACCGGGGAGCTGTTTTTT
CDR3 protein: CASSPRDRRTGELFF

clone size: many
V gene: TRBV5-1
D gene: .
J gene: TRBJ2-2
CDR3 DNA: TGCGCCAGCAGCTTGAACTCGAACACCGGGGAGCTGTTTTTT
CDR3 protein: CASSLNSNTGELFF

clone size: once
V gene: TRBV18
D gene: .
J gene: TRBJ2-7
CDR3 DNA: TGTGCCAGCTCGCCCGACTTCACCTACGAGCAGTACTTC
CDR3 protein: CASSPDFTYEQYF

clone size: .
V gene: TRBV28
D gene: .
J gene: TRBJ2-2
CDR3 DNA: TGTGCCAGCAGTCAGCCCTTCGGACGGACGAACACCGGGGAGCTGTTTTTT
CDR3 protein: CASSQPFGRTNTGELFF

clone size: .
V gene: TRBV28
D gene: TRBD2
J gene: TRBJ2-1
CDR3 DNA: TGTGCCAGCAGTTTGGGACTAGCAACATTCCATGAGCAGTTCTTC
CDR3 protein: CASSLGLATFHEQFF

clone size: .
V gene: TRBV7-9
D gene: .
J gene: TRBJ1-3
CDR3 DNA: TGTGCCAGCAGCCCCGGGGACACCATATATTTT
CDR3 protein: CASSPGDTIYF

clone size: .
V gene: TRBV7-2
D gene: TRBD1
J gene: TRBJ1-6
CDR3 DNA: TGTGCCAGCAGCTCCCATGCGACAGGGCTTGATTCACCCCTCCACTTT
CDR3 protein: CASSSHATGLDSPLHF

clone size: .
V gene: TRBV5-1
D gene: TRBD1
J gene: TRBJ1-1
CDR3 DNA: TGCGCCAGCAGCAAGGGACAGGAGAACACTGAAGCTTTCTTT
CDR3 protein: CASSKGQENTEAFF

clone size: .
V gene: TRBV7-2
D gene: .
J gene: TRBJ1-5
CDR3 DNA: TGTGCCAGCAGCTTGACCTCGGCCAACAATCAGCCCCAGCATTTT
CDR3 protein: CASSLTSANNQPQHF

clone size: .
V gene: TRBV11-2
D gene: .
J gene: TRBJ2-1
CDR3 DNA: TGTGCCAGCAGCTCCCCGTTGGGATTAAGCCCCTACAATGAGCAGTTCTTC
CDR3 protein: CASSSPLGLSPYNEQFF

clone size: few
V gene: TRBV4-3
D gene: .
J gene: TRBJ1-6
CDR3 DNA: TGCGCCAGCAGCCAAGTTCAGGGATCTAGCTCCTATAATTCACCCCTCCACTTT
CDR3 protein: CASSQVQGSSSYNSPLHF

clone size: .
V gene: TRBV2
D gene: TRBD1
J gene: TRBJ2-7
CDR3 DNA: TGTGCCAGCAACCCGACAGGGCTCGAGCAGTACTTC
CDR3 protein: CASNPTGLEQYF

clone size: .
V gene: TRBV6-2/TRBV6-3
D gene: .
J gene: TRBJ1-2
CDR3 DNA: TGTGCCAGCAGTTACTCTGACAGCCGCTTTAACTATGGCTACACCTTC
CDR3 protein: CASSYSDSRFNYGYTF

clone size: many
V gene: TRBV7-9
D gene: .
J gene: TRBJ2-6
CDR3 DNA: TGTGCCAGCAGCTTAGGACGGGGGATGGGCGCCAACGTCCTGACTTTC
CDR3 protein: CASSLGRGMGANVLTF